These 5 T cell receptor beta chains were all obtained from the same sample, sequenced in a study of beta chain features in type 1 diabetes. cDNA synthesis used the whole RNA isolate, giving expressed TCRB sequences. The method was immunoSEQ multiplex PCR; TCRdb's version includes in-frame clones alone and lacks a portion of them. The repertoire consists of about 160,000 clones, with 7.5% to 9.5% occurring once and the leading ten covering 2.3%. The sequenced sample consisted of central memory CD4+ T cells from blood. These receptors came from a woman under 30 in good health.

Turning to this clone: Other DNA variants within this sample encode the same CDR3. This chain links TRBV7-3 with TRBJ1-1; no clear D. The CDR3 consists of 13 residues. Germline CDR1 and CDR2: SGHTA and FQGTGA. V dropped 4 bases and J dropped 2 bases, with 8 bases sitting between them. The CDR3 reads CASSSGSNTEAFF. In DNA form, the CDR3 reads TGTGCCAGCAGCTCCGGGTCAAACACTGAAGCTTTCTTT.

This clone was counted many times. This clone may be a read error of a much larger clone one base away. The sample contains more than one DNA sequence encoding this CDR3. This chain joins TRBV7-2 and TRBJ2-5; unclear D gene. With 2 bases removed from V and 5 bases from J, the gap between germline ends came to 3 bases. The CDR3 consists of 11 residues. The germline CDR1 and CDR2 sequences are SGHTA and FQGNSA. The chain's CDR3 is CASSLQETQYF. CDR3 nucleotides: TGTGCCAGCAGCTTACAGGAGACCCAGTACTTC. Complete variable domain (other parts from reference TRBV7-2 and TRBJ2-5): GAGVSQSPSNKVTEKGKDVELRCDPISGHTALYWYRQSLGQGLEFLIYFQGNSAPDKSGLPSDRFSAERTGGSVSTLTIQRTQQEDSAVYLCASSLQETQYFGPGTRLLVL.

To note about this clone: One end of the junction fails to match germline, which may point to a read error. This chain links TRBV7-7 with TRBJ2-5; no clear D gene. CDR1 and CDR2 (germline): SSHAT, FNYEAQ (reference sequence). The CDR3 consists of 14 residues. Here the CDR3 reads CASSASGYQQTQYF. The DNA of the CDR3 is TGTGCTAGCAGCGCTAGTGGGTACCAGCAGACCCAGTACTTC.

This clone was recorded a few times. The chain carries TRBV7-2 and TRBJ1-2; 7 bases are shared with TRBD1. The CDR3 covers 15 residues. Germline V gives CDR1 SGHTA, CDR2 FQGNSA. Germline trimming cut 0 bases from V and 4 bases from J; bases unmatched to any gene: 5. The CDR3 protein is CASSLAAGGGYGYTF. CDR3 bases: TGTGCCAGCAGCTTAGCGGCAGGGGGTGGCTATGGCTACACCTTC.

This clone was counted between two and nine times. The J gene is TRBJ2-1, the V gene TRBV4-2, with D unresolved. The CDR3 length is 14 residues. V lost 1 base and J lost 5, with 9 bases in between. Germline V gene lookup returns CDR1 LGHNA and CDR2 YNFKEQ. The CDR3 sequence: CASSQGDGDNEQFF. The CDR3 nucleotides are TGTGCCAGCAGCCAAGGAGACGGAGACAATGAGCAGTTCTTC.